This T cell receptor (beta chain) derives from a study of beta chain features in type 1 diabetes. Study-wide context: No age, gender or cell yield differences were seen between patients and healthy donors.

Study outcomes and limitations: Moderate but significant shortening of TCRB CDR3s was recorded in all four CD4+ subsets from Type 1 diabetes patients.

The germline V gene has CDR1 SNHLY and CDR2 FYNNEI. The CDR3 is 14 residues long. cDNA synthesis used the whole RNA isolate, giving expressed TCRB sequences. Profiled with immunoSEQ multiplex PCR; TCRdb holds only in-frame clones, not every one. This sample has around 500,000 clones, with about an eighth found just once. This clone was seen a handful of times. Antigen: not known. Its ends do not fully match the called genes, so a read error is possible. The same CDR3 can be traced to other DNA sequences in this sample. The receptor was derived from a woman under 30 in good health. The sample was naive CD4+ T cells from blood. This chain connects TRBV2 to TRBJ2-5, with 9 bases fitting TRBD1. CDR3 DNA: TGTGCCAGCAGCGAAGGGACAGGGAGGGAGACCCAGTACTTC. Its translation is CASSEGTGRETQYF.